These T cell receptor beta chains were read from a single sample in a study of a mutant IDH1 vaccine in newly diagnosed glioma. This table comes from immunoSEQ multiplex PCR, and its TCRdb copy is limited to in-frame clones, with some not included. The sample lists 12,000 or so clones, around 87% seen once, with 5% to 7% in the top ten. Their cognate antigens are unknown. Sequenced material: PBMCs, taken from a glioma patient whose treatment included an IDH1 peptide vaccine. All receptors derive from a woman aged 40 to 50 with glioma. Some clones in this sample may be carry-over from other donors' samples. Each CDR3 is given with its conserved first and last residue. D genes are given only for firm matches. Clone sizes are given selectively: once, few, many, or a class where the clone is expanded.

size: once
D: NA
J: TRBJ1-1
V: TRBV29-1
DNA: TGCAGCGTTGAAGTGGGTATGAACACTGAAGCTTTCTTT
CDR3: CSVEVGMNTEAFF

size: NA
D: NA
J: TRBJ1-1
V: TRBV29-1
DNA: TGCAGCGGCCGGGACACCAAGAGGGCCCACACTGAAGCTTTCTTT
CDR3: CSGRDTKRAHTEAFF

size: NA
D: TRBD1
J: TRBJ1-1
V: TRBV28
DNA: TGTGCCAGCAGTCCGGACAGGGGGTACACGATCTCGTCGGAAGCTTTCTTT
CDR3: CASSPDRGYTISSEAFF

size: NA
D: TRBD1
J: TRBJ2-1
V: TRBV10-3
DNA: TGTGCCGTCCGGGACAGTTACAATGAGCAGTTCTTC
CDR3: CAVRDSYNEQFF

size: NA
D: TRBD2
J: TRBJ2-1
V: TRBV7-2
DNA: TGTGCCAGCAGCCCCCGGGGACTAGCGGGAGAGAGACGCTACAATGAGCAGTTCTTC
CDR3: CASSPRGLAGERRYNEQFF

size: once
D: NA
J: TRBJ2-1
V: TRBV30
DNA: TGTGCCTGGAACCAGGGCAATGAGCAGTTCTTC
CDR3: CAWNQGNEQFF

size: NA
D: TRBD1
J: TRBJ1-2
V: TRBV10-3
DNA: TGTGCCATCAGTGAGCCGGGACAGGGTCTTGAAGGCTACACCTTC
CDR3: CAISEPGQGLEGYTF

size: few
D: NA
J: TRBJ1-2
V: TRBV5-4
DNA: TGTGCCAGCAGCTCAACAGGGTTGGATGGCTACACCTTC
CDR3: CASSSTGLDGYTF

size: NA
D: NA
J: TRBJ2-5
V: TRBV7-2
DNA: TGTGCCAGCAGCTTAAGGCTAGCGAAATCTGAGACCCAGTACTTC
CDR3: CASSLRLAKSETQYF

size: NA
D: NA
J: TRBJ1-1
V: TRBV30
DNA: TGTGCCTGGAGTATACTCACGACAGATGAAGCTTTCTTT
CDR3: CAWSILTTDEAFF

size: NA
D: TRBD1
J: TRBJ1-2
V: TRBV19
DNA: TGTGCCAGTAGTATGGCAGGGGGCTCGCGGGGCTATGGCTACACCTTC
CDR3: CASSMAGGSRGYGYTF

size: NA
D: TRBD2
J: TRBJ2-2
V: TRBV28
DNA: TGTGCCAGCAGTATGGGCGGGAGTAGGGCCGGGGAGCTGTTTTTT
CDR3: CASSMGGSRAGELFF

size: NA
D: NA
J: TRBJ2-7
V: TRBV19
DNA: TGTGCCAGTAGTACCCAAAGGACAGTGAGCTCCTACGAGCAGTACTTC
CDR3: CASSTQRTVSSYEQYF

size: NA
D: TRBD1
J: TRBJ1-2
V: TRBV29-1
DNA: TGCAGCGTCCTAAGACAGGGGTTTGGCTACACCTTC
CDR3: CSVLRQGFGYTF

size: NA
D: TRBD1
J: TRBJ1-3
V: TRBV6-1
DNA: TGTGCCAGCAGTGGGGACAGAGTTTCTGGAAACACCATATATTTT
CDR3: CASSGDRVSGNTIYF

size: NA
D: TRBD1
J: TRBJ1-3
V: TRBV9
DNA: TGTGCCAGCAGCGTAGCAGGGGGCCCACTCTCTGGAAACACCATATATTTT
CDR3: CASSVAGGPLSGNTIYF

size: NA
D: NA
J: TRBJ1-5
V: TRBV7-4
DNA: TGTGCCAGCAGGAAGAGTAGACGCCGGGGGGATCAGCCCCAGCATTTT
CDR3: CASRKSRRRGDQPQHF

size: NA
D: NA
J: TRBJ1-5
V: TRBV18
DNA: TGTGCCAGCTCACCTGACCGACAACCCAATCAGCCCCAGCATTTT
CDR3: CASSPDRQPNQPQHF

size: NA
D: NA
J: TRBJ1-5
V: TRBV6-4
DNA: TGTGCCAGCAGTTACGGACGGAGCAATCAGCCCCAGCATTTT
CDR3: CASSYGRSNQPQHF

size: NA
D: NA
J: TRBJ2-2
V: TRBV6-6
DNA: TGTGCCAGCAGTTCATACAGGGGGGGCGGGGAGCTGTTTTTT
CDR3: CASSSYRGGGELFF

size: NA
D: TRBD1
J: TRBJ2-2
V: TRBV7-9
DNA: TGTGCCAGCAGCTTGGACAGGGTAAGGACCGGGGAGCTGTTTTTT
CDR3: CASSLDRVRTGELFF

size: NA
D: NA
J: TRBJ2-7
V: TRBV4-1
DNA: TGCGCCAGCAGCCAATTGGCGAGCTACGAGCAGTACTTC
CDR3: CASSQLASYEQYF

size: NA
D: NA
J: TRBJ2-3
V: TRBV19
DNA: TGTGCCAGTAGTATCGGCCCCACAGATACGCAGTATTTT
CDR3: CASSIGPTDTQYF

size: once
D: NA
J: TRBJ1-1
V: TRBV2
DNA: TGTGCCTCACAGGCAGGGTACGAAGGTGGGACTGAAGCTTTCTTT
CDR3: CASQAGYEGGTEAFF

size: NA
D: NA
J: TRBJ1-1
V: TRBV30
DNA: TGTGCCTGGAGTGTTAGGGGGACTCAAATTGCTTTCTTT
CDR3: CAWSVRGTQIAFF

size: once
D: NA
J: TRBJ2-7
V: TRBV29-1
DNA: TGCAGCGTTGTATCGGTACAGGGCTCCTACGAGCAGTACTTC
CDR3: CSVVSVQGSYEQYF

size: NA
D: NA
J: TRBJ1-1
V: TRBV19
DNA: TGTGCCAGTAGCATGAGGGACTGGGACACTGAAGCTTTCTTT
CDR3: CASSMRDWDTEAFF

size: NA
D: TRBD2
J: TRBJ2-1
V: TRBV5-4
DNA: TGTGCCAGCAGCTCGAGCGGGAACTCCTACAATGAGCAGTTCTTC
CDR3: CASSSSGNSYNEQFF

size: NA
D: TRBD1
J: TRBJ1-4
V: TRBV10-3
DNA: TGTGCCATCAGTGAGTCGACAGGGTTTAAGGAAAAACTGTTTTTT
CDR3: CAISESTGFKEKLFF

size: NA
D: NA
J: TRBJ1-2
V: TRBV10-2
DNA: TGCGCCAGCAGTGAGTCCCCCTGGGGCTACACCTTC
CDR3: CASSESPWGYTF

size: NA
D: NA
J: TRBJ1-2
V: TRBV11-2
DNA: TGTGCCAGCAGCTCCACCCGGGCCGCACGCTTC
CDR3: CASSSTRAARF

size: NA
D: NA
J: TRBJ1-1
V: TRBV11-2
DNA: TGTGCCAGCAGCACGGGTGGGGATTACACTGAAGCTTTCTTT
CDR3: CASSTGGDYTEAFF

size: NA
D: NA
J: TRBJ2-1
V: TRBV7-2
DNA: TGTGCCAGCAGCTTGGACGGCCGCTCCTACAATGAGCAGTTCTTC
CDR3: CASSLDGRSYNEQFF

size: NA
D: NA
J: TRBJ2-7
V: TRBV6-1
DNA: TGTGCCAGCAGTGAAGGACAGACAGAGCAGTACTTC
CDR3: CASSEGQTEQYF

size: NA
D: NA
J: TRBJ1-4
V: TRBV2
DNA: TGTGCCAGCAGTGACCAGGGAAGTGAACCTAATGAAAAACTGTTTTTT
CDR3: CASSDQGSEPNEKLFF

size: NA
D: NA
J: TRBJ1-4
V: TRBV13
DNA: TGTGCCAGCAGCCCCCGGGGCAGGCCGGATGAAAAACTGTTTTTT
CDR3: CASSPRGRPDEKLFF

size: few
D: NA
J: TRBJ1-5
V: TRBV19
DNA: TGTGCCAGTAGTATAGTCCAGCTTAGCAATCAGCCCCAGCATTTT
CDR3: CASSIVQLSNQPQHF

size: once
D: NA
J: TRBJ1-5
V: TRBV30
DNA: TGTGCCTGGAGTGGAGGGAACAATCAGCCCCAGCATTTT
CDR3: CAWSGGNNQPQHF

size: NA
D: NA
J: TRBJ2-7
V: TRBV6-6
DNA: TGTGCCAGCAGTTACGGGCAGGGGAGGTACGAGCAGTACTTC
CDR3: CASSYGQGRYEQYF

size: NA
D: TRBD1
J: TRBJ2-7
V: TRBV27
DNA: TGTGCCAGCAGTCAACAGGGGGCATCGGGCTCCTACGAGCAGTACTTC
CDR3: CASSQQGASGSYEQYF

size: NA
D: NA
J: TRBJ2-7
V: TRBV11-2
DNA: TGTGCCAGCAGCTTAGAAGGGCCGAACCTCTACGAGCAGTACTTC
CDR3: CASSLEGPNLYEQYF

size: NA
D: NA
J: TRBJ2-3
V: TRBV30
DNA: TGTGCCTGGAGTATGCGGAAGTTCGATACGCAGTATTTT
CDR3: CAWSMRKFDTQYF

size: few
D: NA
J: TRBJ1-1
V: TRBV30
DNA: TGTGCCTGGAGCCCCAAGGACCCCGCTACTGAAGCTTTCTTT
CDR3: CAWSPKDPATEAFF

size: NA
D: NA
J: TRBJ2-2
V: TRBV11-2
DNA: TGTGCCAGCAGTCCTCGGGAGACCGGGGAGCTGTTTTTT
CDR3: CASSPRETGELFF